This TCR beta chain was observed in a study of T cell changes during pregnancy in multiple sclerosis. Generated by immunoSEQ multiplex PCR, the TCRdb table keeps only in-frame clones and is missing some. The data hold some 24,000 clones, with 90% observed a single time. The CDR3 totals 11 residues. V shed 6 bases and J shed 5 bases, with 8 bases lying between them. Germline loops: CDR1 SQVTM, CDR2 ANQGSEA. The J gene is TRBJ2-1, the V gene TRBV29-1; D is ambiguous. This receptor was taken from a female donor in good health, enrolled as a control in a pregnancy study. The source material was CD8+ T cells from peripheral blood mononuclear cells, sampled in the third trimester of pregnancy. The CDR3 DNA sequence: TGCAGCGTACAGTCGGACAATGAGCAGTTCTTC. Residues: CSVQSDNEQFF.